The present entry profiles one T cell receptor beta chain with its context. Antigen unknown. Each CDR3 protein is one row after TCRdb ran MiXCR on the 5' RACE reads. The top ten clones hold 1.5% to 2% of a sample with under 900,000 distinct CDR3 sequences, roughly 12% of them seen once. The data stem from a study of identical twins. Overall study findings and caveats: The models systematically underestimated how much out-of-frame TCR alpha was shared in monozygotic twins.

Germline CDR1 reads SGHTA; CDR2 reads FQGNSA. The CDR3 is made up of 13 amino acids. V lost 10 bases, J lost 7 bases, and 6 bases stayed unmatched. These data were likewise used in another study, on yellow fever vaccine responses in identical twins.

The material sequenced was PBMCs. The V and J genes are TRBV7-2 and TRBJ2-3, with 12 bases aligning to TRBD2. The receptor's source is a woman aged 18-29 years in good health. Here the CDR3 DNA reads TGTGCCACCGGGACTAGCGGGTGGAATACGCAGTATTTT. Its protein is CATGTSGWNTQYF.